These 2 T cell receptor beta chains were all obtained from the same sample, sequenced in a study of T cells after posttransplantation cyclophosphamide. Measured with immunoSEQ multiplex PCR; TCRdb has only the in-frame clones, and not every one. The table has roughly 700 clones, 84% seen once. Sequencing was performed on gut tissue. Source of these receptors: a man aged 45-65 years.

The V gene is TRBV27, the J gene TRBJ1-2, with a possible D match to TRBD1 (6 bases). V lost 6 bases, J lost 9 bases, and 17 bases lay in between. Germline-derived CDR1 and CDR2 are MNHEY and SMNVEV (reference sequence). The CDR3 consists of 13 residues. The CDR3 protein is CASREDSRYSYTF. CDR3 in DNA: TGTGCCAGCAGGGAGGACAGCCGATATAGCTACACCTTC.

The CDR3 loop is CASSQGGNEQFF. The CDR3 DNA is TGTGCCAGCAGCCAGGGAGGAAATGAGCAGTTCTTC. The chain carries TRBV9 and TRBJ2-1; possibly TRBD2 for D (6 bases). V lost 4 bases, J lost 7 bases, and 9 bases lay in between. The CDR3 covers 12 residues. Germline values: CDR1 SGDLS, CDR2 YYNGEE.